This entry features one T cell receptor (beta chain) sequence. These data are taken from a study of T-cell reconstitution after alpha-beta-depleted transplantation in children. V was trimmed by 2 bases and J by 0 bases, leaving 17 bases between them. Germline V gene lookup returns CDR1 KGHSH and CDR2 LQKENI. This CDR3 region has 18 residues. Preparation of the TCRbeta library was carried out with unique molecular identifiers. TCRdb itself ran the PCR reads through MiXCR, one entry per CDR3 protein. The sample comprises some 500,000 distinct CDR3 sequences, approximately 30% of which are singletons, and around 2.4% rests with the top ten.

This TCR was sampled from a human donor who donated a stem cell graft to a child with aplastic anemia. V and J are TRBV18 and TRBJ2-4; TRBD2 might be the D (5 bases). Specimen: PBMCs from the stem cell graft donor, collected from the stem cell graft. CDR3 residues: CASSPEEGRTLAKNIQYF. In DNA, the CDR3 is TGTGCCAGCTCACCAGAAGAGGGAAGAACACTAGCCAAAAACATTCAGTACTTC.